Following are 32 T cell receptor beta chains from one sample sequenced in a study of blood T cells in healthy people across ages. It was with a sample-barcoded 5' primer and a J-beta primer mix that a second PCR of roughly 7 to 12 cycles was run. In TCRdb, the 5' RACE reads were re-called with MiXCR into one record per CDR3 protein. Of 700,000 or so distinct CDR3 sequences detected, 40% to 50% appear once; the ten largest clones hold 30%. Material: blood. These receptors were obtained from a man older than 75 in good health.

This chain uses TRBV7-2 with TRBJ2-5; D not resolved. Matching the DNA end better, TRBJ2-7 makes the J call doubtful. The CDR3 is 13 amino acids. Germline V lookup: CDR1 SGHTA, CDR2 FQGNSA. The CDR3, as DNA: TGTGCCAGCAGCTTAGGTGGCTGGGACGAGCAGTACTTC. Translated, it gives CASSLGGWDEQYF.

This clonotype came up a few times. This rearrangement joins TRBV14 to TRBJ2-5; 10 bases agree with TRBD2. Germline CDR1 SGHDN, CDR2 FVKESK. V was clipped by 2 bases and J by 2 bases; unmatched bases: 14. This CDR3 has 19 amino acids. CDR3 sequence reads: CASSQRSGGALGWQETQYF. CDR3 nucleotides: TGTGCCAGCAGCCAAAGGAGCGGGGGGGCCCTCGGATGGCAAGAGACCCAGTACTTC.

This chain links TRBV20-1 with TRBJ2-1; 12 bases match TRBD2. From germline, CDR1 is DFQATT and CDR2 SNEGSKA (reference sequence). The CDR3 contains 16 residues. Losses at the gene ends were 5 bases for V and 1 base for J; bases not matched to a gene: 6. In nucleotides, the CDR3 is TGCAGTGCTCGGTGGACTAGCGGGAATTCCTACAATGAGCAGTTCTTC. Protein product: CSARWTSGNSYNEQFF.

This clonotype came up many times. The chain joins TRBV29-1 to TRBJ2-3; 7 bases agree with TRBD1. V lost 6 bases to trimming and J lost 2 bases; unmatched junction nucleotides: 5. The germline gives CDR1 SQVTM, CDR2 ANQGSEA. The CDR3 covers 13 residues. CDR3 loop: CSVRGLLTDTQYF. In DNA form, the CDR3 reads TGCAGCGTGAGGGGGCTCCTCACAGATACGCAGTATTTT.

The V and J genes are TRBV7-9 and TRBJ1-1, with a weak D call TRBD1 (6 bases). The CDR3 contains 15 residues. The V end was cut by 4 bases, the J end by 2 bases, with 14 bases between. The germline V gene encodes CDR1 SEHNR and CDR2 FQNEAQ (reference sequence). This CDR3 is CASSSQGQTNTEAFF. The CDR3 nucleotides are TGTGCCAGCAGCTCCCAAGGACAGACTAACACTGAAGCTTTCTTT. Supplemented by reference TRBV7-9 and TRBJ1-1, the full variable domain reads DTGVSQNPRHKITKRGQNVTFRCDPISEHNRLYWYRQTLGQGPEFLTYFQNEAQLEKSRLLSDRFSAERPKGSFSTLEIQRTEQGDSAMYLCASSSQGQTNTEAFFGQGTRLTVV.

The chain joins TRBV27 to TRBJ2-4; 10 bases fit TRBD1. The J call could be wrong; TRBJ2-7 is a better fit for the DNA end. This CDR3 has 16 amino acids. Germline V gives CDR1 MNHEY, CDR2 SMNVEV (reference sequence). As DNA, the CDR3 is TGTGCCAGCAGTTTGGTAACCGGGACAGGGGTTCGCGAGCAGTACTTC. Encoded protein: CASSLVTGTGVREQYF.

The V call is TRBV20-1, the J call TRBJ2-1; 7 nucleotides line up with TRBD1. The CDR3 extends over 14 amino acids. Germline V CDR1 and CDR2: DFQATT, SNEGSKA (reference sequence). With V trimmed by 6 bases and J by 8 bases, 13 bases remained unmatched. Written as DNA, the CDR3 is TGCAGTGCACCCGGACAGGTGAAACTCTATGAGCAGTTCTTC. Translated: CSAPGQVKLYEQFF.

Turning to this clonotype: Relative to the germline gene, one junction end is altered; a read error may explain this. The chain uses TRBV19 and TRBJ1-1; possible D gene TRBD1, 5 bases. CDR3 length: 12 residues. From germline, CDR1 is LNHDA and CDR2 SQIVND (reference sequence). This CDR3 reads CARSLLLGEAFF. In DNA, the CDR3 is TGTGCCCGTAGTCTACTTCTAGGGGAGGCTTTCTTT.

In nucleotides, the CDR3 is TGCAGTGCTAGGAATTGGGGGACTAGCGGGGCCAATGAGCAGTTCTTC. This encodes CSARNWGTSGANEQFF. The chain combines TRBV20-1 with TRBJ2-1, with TRBD2 matching over 13 bases. V was clipped by 3 bases and J by 6 bases; unmatched bases: 8. CDR1 DFQATT and CDR2 SNEGSKA come from the germline V gene (reference sequence). CDR3 length: 16 amino acids.

The CDR3 protein is CSAQDRVVNQPQHF. In nucleotides, the CDR3 is TGCAGTGCCCAGGACAGGGTAGTCAATCAGCCCCAGCATTTT. This chain links TRBV20-1 with TRBJ1-5, with 8 bases fitting TRBD1. The length of the CDR3 is 14 residues. Germline CDR1 and CDR2: DFQATT and SNEGSKA (reference sequence). With 6 bases clipped from V and 3 bases from J, the junction kept 7 bases outside the gene matches.

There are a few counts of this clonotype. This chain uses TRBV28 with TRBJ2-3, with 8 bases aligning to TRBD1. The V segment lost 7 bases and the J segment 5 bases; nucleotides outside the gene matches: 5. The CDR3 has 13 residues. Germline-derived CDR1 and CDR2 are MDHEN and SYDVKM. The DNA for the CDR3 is TGTGCCAGCACTACAGGGGGTAGAGATACGCAGTATTTT. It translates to CASTTGGRDTQYF.

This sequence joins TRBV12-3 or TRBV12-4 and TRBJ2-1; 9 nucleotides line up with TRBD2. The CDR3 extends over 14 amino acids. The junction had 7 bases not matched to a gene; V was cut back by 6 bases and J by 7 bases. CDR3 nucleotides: TGTGCCAGCAGGGCTAGCGGGAACTCGAATGAGCAGTTCTTC. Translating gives CASRASGNSNEQFF.

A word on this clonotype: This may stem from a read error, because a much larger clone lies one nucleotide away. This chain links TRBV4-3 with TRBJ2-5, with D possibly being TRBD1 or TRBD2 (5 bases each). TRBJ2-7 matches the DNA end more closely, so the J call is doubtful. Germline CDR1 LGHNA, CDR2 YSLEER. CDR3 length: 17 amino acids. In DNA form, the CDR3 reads TGCGCCAGCAGCCAAGGGTCGAGGGGCCCGAGCCCCTACGAGCAGTACTTC. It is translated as CASSQGSRGPSPYEQYF.

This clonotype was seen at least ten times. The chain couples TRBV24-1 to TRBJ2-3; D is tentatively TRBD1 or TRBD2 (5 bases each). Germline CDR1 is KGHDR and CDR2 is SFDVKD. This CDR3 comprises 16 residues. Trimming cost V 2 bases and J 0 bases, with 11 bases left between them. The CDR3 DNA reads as TGTGCCACCAGTGATTCTTGGGGGAAAAGCACAGATACGCAGTATTTT. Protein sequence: CATSDSWGKSTDTQYF.

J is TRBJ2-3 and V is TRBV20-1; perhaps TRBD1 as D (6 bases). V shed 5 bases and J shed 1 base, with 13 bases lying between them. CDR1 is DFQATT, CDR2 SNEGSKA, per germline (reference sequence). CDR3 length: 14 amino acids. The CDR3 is CSAVTGLGTDTQYF. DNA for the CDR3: TGCAGTGCTGTGACAGGATTAGGCACAGATACGCAGTATTTT.

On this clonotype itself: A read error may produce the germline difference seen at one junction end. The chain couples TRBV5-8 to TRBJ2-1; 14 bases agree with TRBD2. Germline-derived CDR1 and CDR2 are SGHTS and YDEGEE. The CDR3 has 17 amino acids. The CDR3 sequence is CASSSPTSGRAGDEQFF. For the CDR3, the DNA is TGCGCCAGCAGCTCACCGACTAGCGGGAGGGCCGGGGATGAGCAGTTCTTC.

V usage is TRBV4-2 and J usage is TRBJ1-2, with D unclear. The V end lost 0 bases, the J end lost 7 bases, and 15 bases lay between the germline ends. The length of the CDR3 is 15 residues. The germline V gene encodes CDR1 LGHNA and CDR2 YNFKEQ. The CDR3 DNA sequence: TGTGCCAGCAGCCAAGATCATGCGGGTATCAGTGGCTACACCTTC. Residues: CASSQDHAGISGYTF.

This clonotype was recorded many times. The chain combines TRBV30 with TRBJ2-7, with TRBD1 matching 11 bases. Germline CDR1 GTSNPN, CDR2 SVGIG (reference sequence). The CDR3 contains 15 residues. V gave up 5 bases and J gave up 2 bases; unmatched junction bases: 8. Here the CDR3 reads CAWSLGGQGAYEQYF. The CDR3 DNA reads TGTGCCTGGTCCCTGGGGGGACAGGGGGCCTACGAGCAGTACTTC.

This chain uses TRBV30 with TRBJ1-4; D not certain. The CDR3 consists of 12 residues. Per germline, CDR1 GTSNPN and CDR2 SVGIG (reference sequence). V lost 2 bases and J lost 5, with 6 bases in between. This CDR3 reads CAWSMRNEKLFF. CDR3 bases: TGTGCCTGGAGTATGAGAAATGAAAAACTGTTTTTT.

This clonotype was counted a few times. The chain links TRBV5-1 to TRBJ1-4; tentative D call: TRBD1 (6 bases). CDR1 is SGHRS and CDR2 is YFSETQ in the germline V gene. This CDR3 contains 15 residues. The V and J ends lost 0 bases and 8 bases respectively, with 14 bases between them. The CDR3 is CASSLAPGDGEKLFF. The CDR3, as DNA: TGCGCCAGCAGCTTGGCCCCAGGGGACGGGGAAAAACTGTTTTTT.

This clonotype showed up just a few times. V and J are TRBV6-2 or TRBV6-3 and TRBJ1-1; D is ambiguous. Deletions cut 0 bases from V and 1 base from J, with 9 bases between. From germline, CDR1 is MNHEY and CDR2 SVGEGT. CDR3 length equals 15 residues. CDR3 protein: CASSYSQPSNTEAFF. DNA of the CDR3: TGTGCCAGCAGTTACTCACAGCCGTCGAACACTGAAGCTTTCTTT.

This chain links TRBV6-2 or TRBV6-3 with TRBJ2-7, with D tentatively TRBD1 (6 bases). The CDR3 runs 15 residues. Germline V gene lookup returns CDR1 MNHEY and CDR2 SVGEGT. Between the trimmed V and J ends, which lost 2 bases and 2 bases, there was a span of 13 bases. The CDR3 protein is CASSYGRGYAYEQYF. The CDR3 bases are TGTGCCAGCAGTTACGGCAGGGGATACGCCTACGAGCAGTACTTC.

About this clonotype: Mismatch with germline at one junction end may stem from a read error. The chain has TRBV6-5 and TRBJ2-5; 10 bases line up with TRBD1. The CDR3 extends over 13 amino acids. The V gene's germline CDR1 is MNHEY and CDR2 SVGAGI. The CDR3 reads CTSSYSTGGDQYF. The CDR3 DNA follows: TGTACCAGCAGTTACTCGACAGGGGGCGATCAGTACTTC.

CDR3: CASSAQGAFGYTF. The CDR3 bases are TGTGCCAGCAGCGCACAGGGGGCCTTTGGCTACACCTTC. This chain joins TRBV2 and TRBJ1-2; 9 bases fit TRBD1. V lost 6 bases, J lost 7 bases, and 6 bases stayed unmatched. From germline, CDR1 is SNHLY and CDR2 FYNNEI. The CDR3 contains 13 residues.

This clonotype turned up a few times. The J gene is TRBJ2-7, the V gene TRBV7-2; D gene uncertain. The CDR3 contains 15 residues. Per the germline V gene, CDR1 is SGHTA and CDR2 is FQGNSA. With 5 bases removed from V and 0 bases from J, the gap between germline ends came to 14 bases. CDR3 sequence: CASSPILDRSYEQYF. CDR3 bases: TGTGCCAGCAGCCCGATCCTTGACCGCTCCTACGAGCAGTACTTC. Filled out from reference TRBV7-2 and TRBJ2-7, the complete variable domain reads GAGVSQSPSNKVTEKGKDVELRCDPISGHTALYWYRQSLGQGLEFLIYFQGNSAPDKSGLPSDRFSAERTGGSVSTLTIQRTQQEDSAVYLCASSPILDRSYEQYFGPGTRLTVT.

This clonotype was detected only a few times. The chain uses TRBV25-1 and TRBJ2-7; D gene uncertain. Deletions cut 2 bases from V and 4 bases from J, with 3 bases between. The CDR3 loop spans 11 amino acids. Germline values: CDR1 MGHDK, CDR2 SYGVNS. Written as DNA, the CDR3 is TGTGCCAGCAGTGAAAAGTACGAGCAGTACTTC. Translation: CASSEKYEQYF.

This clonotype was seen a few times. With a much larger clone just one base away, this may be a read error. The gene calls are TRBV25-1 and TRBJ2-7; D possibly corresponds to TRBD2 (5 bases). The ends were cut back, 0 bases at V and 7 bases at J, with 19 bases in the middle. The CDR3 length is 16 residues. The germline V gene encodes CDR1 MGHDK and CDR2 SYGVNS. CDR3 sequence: CASSEYGEIYYNEQYF. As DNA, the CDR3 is TGTGCCAGCAGTGAATATGGGGAGATATACTACAATGAGCAGTACTTC.

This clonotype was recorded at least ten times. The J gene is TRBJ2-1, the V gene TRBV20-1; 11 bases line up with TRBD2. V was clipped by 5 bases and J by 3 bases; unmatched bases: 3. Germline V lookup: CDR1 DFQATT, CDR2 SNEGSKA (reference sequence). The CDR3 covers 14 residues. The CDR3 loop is CSALAGGLYNEQFF. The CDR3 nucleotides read TGCAGTGCTTTAGCGGGGGGGCTCTACAATGAGCAGTTCTTC.

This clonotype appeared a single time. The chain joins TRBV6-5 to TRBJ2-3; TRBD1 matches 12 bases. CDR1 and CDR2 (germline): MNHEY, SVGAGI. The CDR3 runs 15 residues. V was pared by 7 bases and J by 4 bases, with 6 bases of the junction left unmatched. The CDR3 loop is CASKGQGASADTQYF. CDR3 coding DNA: TGTGCCAGCAAGGGACAGGGGGCTAGCGCAGATACGCAGTATTTT.

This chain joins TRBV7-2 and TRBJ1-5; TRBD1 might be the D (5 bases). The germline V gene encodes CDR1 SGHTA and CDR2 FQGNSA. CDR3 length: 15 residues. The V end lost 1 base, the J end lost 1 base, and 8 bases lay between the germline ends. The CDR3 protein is CASSLGRGSNQPQHF. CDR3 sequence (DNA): TGTGCCAGCAGCTTAGGTAGGGGAAGCAATCAGCCCCAGCATTTT.

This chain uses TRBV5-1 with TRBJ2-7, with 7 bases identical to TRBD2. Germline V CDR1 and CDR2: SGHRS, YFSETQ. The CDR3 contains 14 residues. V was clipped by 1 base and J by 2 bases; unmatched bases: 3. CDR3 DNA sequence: TGCGCCAGCAGCTTGACTAGCGAGGCCTACGAGCAGTACTTC. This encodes CASSLTSEAYEQYF.

The CDR3, as DNA: TGTGCCAGCAGCCCACGGCTAGCGGGAGGTTGGACTGCCTACAATGAGCAGTTCTTC. The encoded protein is CASSPRLAGGWTAYNEQFF. The chain carries TRBV7-2 and TRBJ2-1, with TRBD2 matching 11 bases. The CDR3 totals 19 residues. CDR1 is SGHTA, CDR2 FQGNSA, per germline. The trim removed 5 bases at V and 2 bases at J, leaving 14 bases unmatched.